This TCR beta chain was captured in a study of blood T cell repertoires in COVID-19. Overall study context: COVID-19 samples, acute and convalescent, were from the United States, Italy and Spain. PBMCs, B-cell-depleted T cells, or T cells provided the cDNA or gDNA that made up the material.

Authors' processing steps: Amplification of reference gene primers was used by the study to estimate nucleated cell counts. The data were produced by immunoSEQ multiplex PCR, yet TCRdb's version contains in-frame clones alone and is incomplete. That table supplies the V and J calls and clone size; D and trimming were determined from the DNA. The sample yields about 180,000 clones, about 90% seen once. This CDR3 is 14 amino acids long. CDR1 SGHDT and CDR2 YYEEEE come from the germline V gene. The trim removed 3 bases at V and 6 bases at J, leaving 9 bases unmatched. Input material: peripheral blood. This receptor was identified in a man aged 40-49 years with active or convalescent COVID-19. This rearrangement joins TRBV5-6 to TRBJ2-7, with 7 nucleotides matching TRBD2. The CDR3 here is CASSSRLAPLEQYF. The CDR3 bases are TGTGCCAGCAGCTCCAGACTAGCTCCCCTCGAGCAGTACTTC.